This T cell receptor (beta chain) is from a study of cytotoxic CD8 clonotypes in ibrutinib-treated CLL. Study information: Across the patients, about a dozen were relapsed/refractory, about 14 treatment-naive and fewer than 18 IGHV unmutated.

With regard to this clone: Its antigen is not identified.

Overall study results and limits: Public clonotypes were seen rarely and were contracted or stable on treatment. The times at which samples were taken varied between sustained-remission and progressing patients. Clonality increased with ibrutinib response but returned toward baseline at progression.

Here immunoSEQ multiplex PCR was the method, and the copy in TCRdb shows in-frame clones only, minus some. Among hundreds of thousands of clones listed, more than 70% were seen once. V was cut by 1 base and J by 7 bases, with 6 bases left in between. This CDR3 has 11 amino acids. Germline V gives CDR1 SGHRS, CDR2 YFSETQ. Sequencing used PBMCs, obtained after 12 months of ibrutinib treatment. The TCR sequence derives from a human donor with chronic lymphocytic leukemia. J is TRBJ2-7 and V is TRBV5-1; no clear D gene. For the CDR3, the DNA is TGCGCCAGCAGCTTGCATTCGGAGCAGTACTTC. Translating gives CASSLHSEQYF.